These 28 T cell receptor beta chains share one sample of origin, sequenced in a study of shared clonotypes between healthy human individuals. Profiling relied on immunoSEQ multiplex PCR, and the TCRdb table lists in-frame clones only, not all of them. The sample records 550,000 to 800,000 clones, 90% being singletons. What was sequenced was memory CD8+ T cells from PBMCs. Subset defined: CD45RO+ cells pooled with CCR7-negative TemRA cells. The receptors derive from a man aged 18 to 35 in good health. Some clones in this sample may be carry-over from other donors' samples.

This clone has a handful of counts. This chain links TRBV5-1 with TRBJ2-7, with 13 bases fitting TRBD2. Germline trimming cut 0 bases from V and 3 bases from J; bases unmatched to any gene: 3. The germline CDR1 and CDR2 sequences are SGHRS and YFSETQ. The CDR3 is made up of 16 amino acids. CDR3 bases: TGCGCCAGCAGCTTGGGACTAGCGGGAGGCTTCTACGAGCAGTACTTC. It translates to CASSLGLAGGFYEQYF.

This clone has only one observation. This chain uses TRBV7-9 with TRBJ2-1; no definite D call. In germline, CDR1 is SEHNR, CDR2 FQNEAQ (reference sequence). Between the trimmed V and J ends, which lost 3 bases and 2 bases, there was a span of 11 bases. The CDR3 runs 15 residues. The CDR3, as DNA: TGTGCCAGCAGCTTTAGAGAACTAACCTACAATGAGCAGTTCTTC. Amino acid sequence: CASSFRELTYNEQFF. The full variable domain, in which reference TRBV7-9 and TRBJ2-1 provide the parts outside the CDR3, is DTGVSQNPRHKITKRGQNVTFRCDPISEHNRLYWYRQTLGQGPEFLTYFQNEAQLEKSRLLSDRFSAERPKGSFSTLEIQRTEQGDSAMYLCASSFRELTYNEQFFGPGTRLTVL.

In regard to this clone: Different DNA sequences within this sample yield the same CDR3. V gene TRBV27 combines with J gene TRBJ1-4; 8 bases agree with TRBD1. Trimming at V came to 5 bases and at J to 4 bases, leaving 6 bases not matched to a gene. From germline, CDR1 is MNHEY and CDR2 SMNVEV (reference sequence). The CDR3 is 15 residues long. As DNA, the CDR3 is TGTGCCAGCAGTCCACGGACAGGGTTTAATGAAAAACTGTTTTTT. The encoded protein is CASSPRTGFNEKLFF.

As DNA, the CDR3 is TGTGCCAGCCGGTCGGTAAACGAGCAGTACTTC. Translation: CASRSVNEQYF. J is TRBJ2-7 and V is TRBV10-3, with no clear D. The germline V gene has CDR1 ENHRY and CDR2 SYGVKD. The CDR3 spans 11 residues. V shed 10 bases and J shed 5 bases, with 12 bases lying between them.

The chain combines TRBV6-1 with TRBJ1-5, with D maybe TRBD1 (5 bases). Germline V gene sequence: CDR1 MNHNS, CDR2 SASEGT. The CDR3 contains 15 residues. Trimming stripped 0 bases from V and 7 bases from J, with 13 bases between. The CDR3 sequence is CASSEASGLRQPQHF. The CDR3 bases are TGTGCCAGCAGTGAAGCGTCAGGGTTGAGACAGCCCCAGCATTTT.

The rearrangement joins TRBV7-6 to TRBJ2-1; possibly TRBD2 for D (6 bases). The length of the CDR3 is 13 residues. From germline, CDR1 is SGHVS and CDR2 FNYEAQ. With 5 bases removed from V and 8 bases from J, the gap between germline ends came to 13 bases. The DNA of the CDR3 is TGTGCCAGCAGCCCAACACTAGCAGATGAGCAGTTCTTC. Its translation: CASSPTLADEQFF.

V usage is TRBV19 and J usage is TRBJ1-1, with no clear D. V was shortened by 10 bases and J by 8 bases, with 26 bases between the two germline ends. The CDR3 is made up of 15 amino acids. The germline CDR1 and CDR2 sequences are LNHDA and SQIVND (reference sequence). In DNA, the CDR3 is TGTGCCACCAGTTTTGACGGAGACCGAACTGGGGAAGCTTTCTTT. Protein sequence: CATSFDGDRTGEAFF.

This chain connects TRBV27 to TRBJ2-5; perhaps TRBD2 as D (5 bases). Germline CDR1 reads MNHEY; CDR2 reads SMNVEV (reference sequence). The V end lost 1 base, the J end lost 5 bases, and 14 bases lay between the germline ends. CDR3 length: 15 residues. CDR3: CASSLFRLPGETQYF. CDR3 sequence (DNA): TGTGCCAGCAGTTTATTTAGGTTACCGGGGGAGACCCAGTACTTC.

A word on this clone: Other DNA sequences of this sample code for an identical CDR3. The chain is built from TRBV29-1 and TRBJ2-7; the match to TRBD2 covers 7 bases. Per germline, CDR1 SQVTM and CDR2 ANQGSEA. The CDR3 spans 13 residues. V lost 4 bases and J lost 0; bases outside the gene matches: 3. This chain's CDR3 is CSVGGGSSYEQYF. The CDR3 coding sequence is TGCAGCGTTGGGGGCGGGAGCTCCTACGAGCAGTACTTC.

The V gene is TRBV15, the J gene TRBJ2-7; TRBD1 aligns across 8 bases. CDR1 and CDR2 (germline): LNHNV, YYDKDF (reference sequence). V shed 2 bases and J 0 bases; nucleotides not matched to a gene: 9. The CDR3 consists of 17 residues. The CDR3 DNA reads as TGTGCCACCAGCAGACCAGGGACAGGCCGATTCTCCTACGAGCAGTACTTC. Amino acid sequence: CATSRPGTGRFSYEQYF.

This chain connects TRBV7-8 to TRBJ2-3; 7 nucleotides agree with TRBD1. Per the germline V gene, CDR1 is SGHVS and CDR2 is FQNEAQ. V shed 6 bases, J shed 0 bases, and the junction held 18 bases outside the gene matches. This CDR3 has 19 residues. DNA of the CDR3: TGTGCCAGCAGTCCCTCCGACAGGGCAATAGCGACTAGCACAGATACGCAGTATTTT. As protein: CASSPSDRAIATSTDTQYF.

The chain recombines TRBV28 with TRBJ1-5; D gene ambiguous. The CDR3 consists of 18 residues. V was clipped by 5 bases and J by 2 bases, with 22 bases between them. In germline, CDR1 is MDHEN, CDR2 SYDVKM. CDR3 in DNA: TGTGCCAGCAGTAGTATAGGGCTTCCTCGTGGGGGCAATCAGCCCCAGCATTTT. As protein: CASSSIGLPRGGNQPQHF.

This rearrangement joins TRBV9 to TRBJ2-2, with D possibly TRBD2 on 5 matching bases. CDR1 and CDR2 (germline): SGDLS, YYNGEE. This CDR3 region has 13 residues. The V end lost 2 bases, the J end lost 9 bases, and 11 bases lay between the germline ends. In nucleotides, the CDR3 is TGTGCCAGCAGCGTCACTCCTAGCAGGGAGCTGTTTTTT. Encoded protein: CASSVTPSRELFF.

The rearrangement joins TRBV6-6 to TRBJ2-7, with 9 bases aligning to TRBD1. The CDR3 covers 14 residues. Germline lookup yields CDR1 MNHNY and CDR2 SVGAGI (reference sequence). The J segment lost 5 bases and the V segment lost 2 bases, leaving 4 bases of the junction unmatched. CDR3 amino acids: CASSYTGGIDEQYF. CDR3 sequence (DNA): TGTGCCAGCAGTTACACAGGGGGCATTGACGAGCAGTACTTC.

This chain connects TRBV7-9 to TRBJ1-1; weak D call: TRBD1 (6 bases). Germline V gene sequence: CDR1 SEHNR, CDR2 FQNEAQ (reference sequence). Trimming removed 5 bases from V and 4 bases from J, with 11 bases in between. The CDR3 runs to 13 residues. CDR3 bases: TGTGCCAGCAGCGCCAAAGGGGGCACTGAAGCTTTCTTT. This encodes CASSAKGGTEAFF.

The rearrangement uses TRBV27 and TRBJ2-1; D gene uncertain. Germline CDR1 is MNHEY and CDR2 is SMNVEV (reference sequence). The CDR3 totals 13 residues. V dropped 8 bases and J dropped 7 bases, with 15 bases sitting between them. CDR3 sequence (DNA): TGTGCCAGCTACCTAACAACCCCAAATGAGCAGTTCTTC. Protein product: CASYLTTPNEQFF.

The V gene is TRBV6-6, the J gene TRBJ2-3; TRBD2 aligns across 7 bases. Germline V gene sequence: CDR1 MNHNY, CDR2 SVGAGI (reference sequence). The trim removed 2 bases at V and 4 bases at J, leaving 9 bases unmatched. This CDR3 has 16 amino acids. CDR3 coding DNA: TGTGCCAGCAGTTACCGAAGAGCGGGGAAGTCAGATACGCAGTATTTT. Translated, it gives CASSYRRAGKSDTQYF.

This clone was seen once. As DNA, the CDR3 is TGTGCCAGCAGTTACGGGCGGGCAGATACGCAGTATTTT. It translates to CASSYGRADTQYF. The chain uses TRBV6-5 and TRBJ2-3; weak D call: TRBD2 (5 bases). V shed 2 bases and J shed 4 bases, with 7 bases lying between them. The length of the CDR3 is 13 residues. Germline loops: CDR1 MNHEY, CDR2 SVGAGI.

This clone was detected a few times. The genes are TRBV18 and TRBJ1-5, with TRBD1 identical over 9 bases. This CDR3 spans 15 amino acids. Per the germline V gene, CDR1 is KGHSH and CDR2 is LQKENI. V gave up 2 bases and J gave up 7 bases; unmatched junction bases: 6. CDR3 sequence: CASSPNRGPEQPQHF. CDR3 nucleotides: TGTGCCAGCTCACCAAACAGGGGGCCAGAACAGCCCCAGCATTTT. The whole variable domain, filled in from reference TRBV18 and TRBJ1-5, reads NAGVMQNPRHLVRRRGQEARLRCSPMKGHSHVYWYRQLPEEGLKFMVYLQKENIIDESGMPKERFSAEFPKEGPSILRIQQVVRGDSAAYFCASSPNRGPEQPQHFGDGTRLSIL.

The chain joins TRBV13 to TRBJ1-4, with 9 bases matching TRBD1. This CDR3 comprises 15 residues. V was clipped by 1 base and J by 6 bases; unmatched bases: 3. Germline V gene data show CDR1 as PRHDT and CDR2 as FYEKMQ (reference sequence). The CDR3, as DNA: TGTGCCAGCAGCTTAGAGGGACAGGGTGATGAAAAACTGTTTTTT. Its translation: CASSLEGQGDEKLFF.

The V and J genes are TRBV15 and TRBJ2-1; D is undetermined. Trimming removed 0 bases at V and 3 bases at J, with 3 bases between. Germline V gene sequence: CDR1 LNHNV, CDR2 YYDKDF (reference sequence). The CDR3 is 13 residues long. CDR3 sequence (DNA): TGTGCCACCAGCAGAGAGGGCTACAATGAGCAGTTCTTC. Residues: CATSREGYNEQFF. Full variable domain (outside the CDR3, taken from reference TRBV15 and TRBJ2-1): DAMVIQNPRYQVTQFGKPVTLSCSQTLNHNVMYWYQQKSSQAPKLLFHYYDKDFNNEADTPDNFQSRRPNTSFCFLDIRSPGLGDTAMYLCATSREGYNEQFFGPGTRLTVL.

The chain has TRBV6-5 and TRBJ1-5; D is unresolved. From germline, CDR1 is MNHEY and CDR2 SVGAGI. V dropped 2 bases and J dropped 6 bases, with 8 bases sitting between them. The CDR3 has 13 residues. The CDR3 nucleotides read TGTGCCAGCAGTTACGGGGTTTTTCAGCCCCAGCATTTT. The encoded protein is CASSYGVFQPQHF.

The chain carries TRBV5-5 and TRBJ2-3; 10 bases are a match to TRBD2. The CDR3 sequence is 17 residues long. Germline V gene lookup returns CDR1 SGHKS and CDR2 YYEKEE (reference sequence). Unmatched junction bases numbered 11, after V lost 1 base and J lost 6 bases. The CDR3 spells CASSLRLAGVMSDTQYF. CDR3 in DNA: TGTGCCAGCAGCTTGAGGCTAGCGGGAGTCATGAGTGATACGCAGTATTTT.

The chain combines TRBV5-4 with TRBJ1-2; TRBD1 matches at 10 bases. V was pared by 2 bases and J by 6 bases, with 1 base of the junction left unmatched. The CDR3 has 13 residues. CDR1 and CDR2 from the germline V gene are SGHNT and YYREEE (reference sequence). This chain's CDR3 is CASSFDRGHGYTF. CDR3 in DNA: TGTGCCAGCAGCTTCGACAGGGGGCATGGCTACACCTTC.

The chain is built from TRBV19 and TRBJ2-7; tentatively, D is TRBD1 (6 bases). From germline, CDR1 is LNHDA and CDR2 SQIVND (reference sequence). This CDR3 contains 14 residues. Trimming removed 2 bases from V and 0 bases from J, with 8 bases in between. The CDR3 DNA reads as TGTGCCAGTAGTATAAGGACAGCCTCCTACGAGCAGTACTTC. This gives the protein CASSIRTASYEQYF.

This chain joins TRBV2 and TRBJ2-3; 8 bases are shared with TRBD1. Per the germline V gene, CDR1 is SNHLY and CDR2 is FYNNEI. The CDR3 sequence is 16 residues long. Losses at the gene ends were 5 bases for V and 2 bases for J; bases not matched to a gene: 9. The CDR3 loop reads CASSLGAGGTTDTQYF. The CDR3 nucleotides read TGTGCCAGCAGTTTGGGGGCAGGGGGCACCACAGATACGCAGTATTTT.

The V and J genes are TRBV27 and TRBJ2-7; TRBD2 matches 7 bases. V gave up 5 bases and J gave up 7 bases; unmatched junction bases: 14. The CDR3 runs 15 residues. Per germline, CDR1 MNHEY and CDR2 SMNVEV (reference sequence). The CDR3 nucleotides read TGTGCCAGCAGTCCACCGGGAGGCCCCTGGTTGGAGCAGTACTTC. This sequence encodes CASSPPGGPWLEQYF.

In the case of this clone: A read error may account for a junction end that differs from germline. The chain couples TRBV7-6 to TRBJ1-2; D not certain. The CDR3 runs to 12 residues. CDR1 and CDR2 (germline): SGHVS, FNYEAQ. Here the CDR3 DNA reads TGTGCCAGCAGCCCCGGAGCTTATGCCTACACCTTC. Translation: CASSPGAYAYTF.